A selection of T cell receptor beta chains follows, all from one sample in a study of PD-L1 blockade in urothelial cancer. Using immunoSEQ multiplex PCR, the repertoire was profiled, and TCRdb retains in-frame clones only, with some absent. The sample lists about 80,000 clones, 87% seen once, with around 5% in the top ten. Source: PBMCs, taken around atezolizumab (anti-PD-L1) treatment. Receptors were obtained from a woman in her seventies with urothelial cancer. The CDR3 runs from the conserved cysteine through the conserved F or W. A D gene is named only where the DNA matches it firmly. Clone size, where shown, is once, few, many, or a class for clones that have expanded.

d_call,clone_size,v_call,j_call,cdr3_nt,cdr3_aa
TRBD1,-,TRBV7-7,TRBJ2-5,TGTGCCAGCAGCTATCATGACAGGGCTGGGACCCAGTACTTC,CASSYHDRAGTQYF
TRBD1,-,TRBV18,TRBJ2-6,TGTGCCAGCTCACCAATGAATTTGATGAGGAGACAGGGTAGACCTTCTGGGGCCAACGTCCTGACTTTC,CASSPMNLMRRQGRPSGANVLTF
TRBD2,-,TRBV28,TRBJ2-7,TGTGCCAGCACCAAACTAGCGGGAGCCTACGAGCAGTACTTC,CASTKLAGAYEQYF
TRBD1,-,TRBV11-2,TRBJ1-2,TGTGCCAGCAGCCGCCTACAGGGGGGCCCGCCTAACTATGGCTACACCTTC,CASSRLQGGPPNYGYTF
TRBD1,-,TRBV28,TRBJ2-7,TGTGCCAAAACAGCCCCTACAGGGGCCCCCTCCTACGAGCAGTACTTC,CAKTAPTGAPSYEQYF
TRBD2,once,TRBV10-2,TRBJ2-2,TGCGCCAGCAGTGCCCCGGGGGGGGCCGGGGAGCTGTTTTTT,CASSAPGGAGELFF
-,-,TRBV6-6,TRBJ1-5,TGTGCCAGCAGTTCTCAGGGAGGGAACCAGCCCCAGCATTTT,CASSSQGGNQPQHF
-,-,TRBV27,TRBJ1-6,TGTGCCAGCAGTTTTATCCCAGAAAATTCACCCCTCCACTTT,CASSFIPENSPLHF
TRBD1,-,TRBV11-2,TRBJ1-4,TGTGCCAGCAGCTTCCGCGGACAGGCGGATGAAAAACTGTTTTTT,CASSFRGQADEKLFF
-,-,TRBV4-1,TRBJ2-3,TGCGCCAGCAGCCAATACTCAGGAGCGGCCCTGGGAGATACGCAGTATTTT,CASSQYSGAALGDTQYF
TRBD1,-,TRBV4-3,TRBJ1-5,TGCGCCAGCAGCCAAGCGACAGGGGTCAATCAGCCCCAGCATTTT,CASSQATGVNQPQHF
TRBD1,few,TRBV18,TRBJ1-2,TGTGCCAGCTCGTGGGACAGGTATTCTGGCTACACCTTC,CASSWDRYSGYTF
-,-,TRBV2,TRBJ1-2,TGTGCCAGCAGTGACGCAGTAGCACTGGGTTTGCTCTATGGCTACACCTTC,CASSDAVALGLLYGYTF
TRBD1,-,TRBV6-1,TRBJ2-5,TGTGCCAGCAGAGGGACAGGGAGAGGGGAGACCCAGTACTTC,CASRGTGRGETQYF
TRBD2,-,TRBV11-3,TRBJ2-1,TGTGCCAGCAGCTTGACTGGACGGGACTACGAGGAGCAGTTCTTC,CASSLTGRDYEEQFF
-,-,TRBV18,TRBJ1-4,TGTGCCAGCTCACCAGGAACAGGGAACCAAGGTGAAAAACTGTTTTTT,CASSPGTGNQGEKLFF
TRBD1,-,TRBV4-2,TRBJ1-2,TGTGCCAGCAGCCAGCTACAGGGGGCGACCTCCTATGGCTACACCTTC,CASSQLQGATSYGYTF
TRBD1,-,TRBV29-1,TRBJ2-7,TGCAGCGTTGACGCAGGGACAGCCTCCTACGAGCAGTACTTC,CSVDAGTASYEQYF
TRBD1,once,TRBV4-1,TRBJ2-1,TGCGCCAGCAGCCAAGATGGGCAGGGGGACTACAATGAGCAGTTCTTC,CASSQDGQGDYNEQFF